A selection of T cell receptor beta chains follows, all from one sample in a study of blood T cell repertoires in COVID-19. Generated by immunoSEQ multiplex PCR, the TCRdb table keeps only in-frame clones and is missing some. The sample carries 25,000 to 35,000 clones, over 70% recorded once. Sequencing was performed on peripheral blood. The receptors come from a woman aged 70-85 years with active or convalescent COVID-19. Both conserved end residues are part of each CDR3. D genes are given only for firm matches. Size values are once, few and many counts, or a class for expanded clones, and some rows have none.

length	V	J	D	size	CDR3
14	TRBV11-3	TRBJ1-2	TRBD1	-	CASSSDRVDYGYTF
12	TRBV19	TRBJ1-6	TRBD1	-	CASSLVRGNLHF
12	TRBV5-6	TRBJ2-1	-	-	CASSLTIGEQFF
18	TRBV7-2	TRBJ2-2	-	-	CASSSPPLGASLFRELFF
15	TRBV6-5	TRBJ2-7	-	-	CASRRGRGIGYEQYF
13	TRBV6-5	TRBJ2-3	-	once	CASTPSGTDTQYF
14	TRBV7-9	TRBJ2-3	-	-	CASSTRQSTDTQYF
14	TRBV5-1	TRBJ2-7	-	-	CASSVSLTGNEQYF
15	TRBV24-1	TRBJ1-2	-	few	CATSDSRTGNYGYTF
11	TRBV7-7	TRBJ1-4	-	-	CASTVGKKLFF
13	TRBV11-2	TRBJ2-5	-	-	CASSLNGVRTQYF
14	TRBV30	TRBJ1-4	TRBD1	-	CAWSAGTGREKLFF